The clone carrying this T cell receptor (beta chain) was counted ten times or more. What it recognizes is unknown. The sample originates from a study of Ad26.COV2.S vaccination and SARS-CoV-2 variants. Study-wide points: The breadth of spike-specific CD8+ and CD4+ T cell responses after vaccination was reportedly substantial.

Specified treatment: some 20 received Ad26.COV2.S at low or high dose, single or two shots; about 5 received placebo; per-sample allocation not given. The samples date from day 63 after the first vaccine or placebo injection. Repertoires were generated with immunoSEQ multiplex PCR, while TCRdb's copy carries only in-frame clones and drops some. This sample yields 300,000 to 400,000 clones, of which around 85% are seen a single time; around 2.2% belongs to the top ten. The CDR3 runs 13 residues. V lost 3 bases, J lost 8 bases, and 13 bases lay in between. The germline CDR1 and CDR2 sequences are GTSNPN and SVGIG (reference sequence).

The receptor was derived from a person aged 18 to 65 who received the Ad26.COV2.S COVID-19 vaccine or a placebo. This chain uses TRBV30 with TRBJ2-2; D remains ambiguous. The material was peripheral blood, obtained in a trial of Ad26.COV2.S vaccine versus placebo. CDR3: CAWRLERKGELFF. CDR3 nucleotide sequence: TGTGCCTGGAGACTGGAGAGGAAGGGGGAGCTGTTTTTT.